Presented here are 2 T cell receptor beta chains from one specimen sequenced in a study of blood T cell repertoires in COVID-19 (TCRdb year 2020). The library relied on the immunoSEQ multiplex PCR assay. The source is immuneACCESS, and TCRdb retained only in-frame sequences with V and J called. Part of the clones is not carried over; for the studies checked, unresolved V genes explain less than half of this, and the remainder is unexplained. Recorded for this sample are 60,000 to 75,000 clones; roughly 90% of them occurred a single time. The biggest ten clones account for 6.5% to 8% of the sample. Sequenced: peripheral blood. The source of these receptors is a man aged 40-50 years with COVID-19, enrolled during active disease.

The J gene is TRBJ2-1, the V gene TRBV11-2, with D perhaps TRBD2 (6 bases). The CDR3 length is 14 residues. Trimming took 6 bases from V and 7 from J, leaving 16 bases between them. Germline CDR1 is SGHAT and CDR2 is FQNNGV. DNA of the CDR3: TGTGCCAGCAGTGATAGCGGACGTCTGAATGAGCAGTTCTTC. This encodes CASSDSGRLNEQFF.

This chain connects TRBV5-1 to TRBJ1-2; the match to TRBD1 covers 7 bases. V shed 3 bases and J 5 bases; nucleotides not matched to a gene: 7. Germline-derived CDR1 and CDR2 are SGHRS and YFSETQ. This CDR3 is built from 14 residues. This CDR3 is CASSSGTDAYGYTF. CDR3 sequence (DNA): TGCGCCAGCAGCTCCGGGACAGATGCGTATGGCTACACCTTC.